This entry describes one T cell receptor beta chain. The data stem from a study of cytomegalovirus exposure and HLA in healthy donors. CDR3 length: 12 amino acids. Germline values: CDR1 SGHNT, CDR2 YENEEA. V lost 6 bases and J lost 3, with 9 bases in between. Primers included in the PCR were 60 Vbeta and 13 Jbeta primers. The assay was immunoSEQ multiplex PCR, and TCRdb's table has in-frame clones only and misses some. The sample records 130,000 or so clones, roughly three fifths being singletons. Sequenced sample: PBMCs. The chain combines TRBV11-3 with TRBJ2-7; D unclear. The sequence was obtained from a woman in her thirties or forties in good health and CMV-seronegative. The CDR3 DNA follows: TGTGCCAGCAGTCAAAACGGCTACGAGCAGTACTTC. This gives the protein CASSQNGYEQYF.